A selection of T cell receptor beta chains follows, all from one sample in a study of cytomegalovirus exposure and HLA in healthy donors. Profiled with immunoSEQ multiplex PCR; TCRdb holds only in-frame clones, not every one. The repertoire consists of 110,000 or so clones, with roughly 76% occurring once and the leading ten covering 16%. The sequenced sample was PBMCs. These receptors all stem from a man in his forties or fifties in good health and CMV-seropositive. CDR3s include the opening cysteine and the closing phenylalanine or tryptophan. D genes are given only for firm matches. Size is stated for part of the rows, as once, few or many counts, or as a class when the clone is expanded.

TRBJ2-2 - TRBV18 16 TRBD1 TGTGCCAGCTCACCCAGACAGGGTACGAACACCGGGGAGCTGTTTTTT CASSPRQGTNTGELFF
TRBJ2-1 - TRBV9 15 TRBD2 TGTGCCAGCAGCGGGGGGGGTGCGGGGTACACTGAGCAGTTCTTC CASSGGGAGYTEQFF
TRBJ2-7 - TRBV18 15 TRBD1 TGTGCCAGCTCACCTTCGCGAGGGGGCAGCTACGAGCAGTACTTC CASSPSRGGSYEQYF
TRBJ2-7 - TRBV18 15 - TGTGCCAGCTCACCACCGGGCAGAAGCTCCTACGAGCAGTACTTC CASSPPGRSSYEQYF
TRBJ1-2 once TRBV18 13 - TGTGCCAGCTCACCAACCCAGTCCTATGGCTACACCTTC CASSPTQSYGYTF
TRBJ1-1 - TRBV2 11 - TGTGCCAGCACCATGAACACTGAAGCTTTCTTT CASTMNTEAFF
TRBJ1-1 - TRBV6-5 14 TRBD1 TGTGCCAGCAGTAAGGACAGGGGGCACACTGAAGCTTTCTTT CASSKDRGHTEAFF
TRBJ1-6 few TRBV18 14 TRBD1 TGTGCCAGCTCGCCAACAGGGGAACGCTCACCCCTCCACTTT CASSPTGERSPLHF
TRBJ2-7 - TRBV19 14 TRBD1 TGTGCCACCTCAGAACAGGGGGCGACCTACGAGCAGTACTTC CATSEQGATYEQYF
TRBJ2-7 - TRBV10-3 13 - TGTGCCATCTCGACAGCTTTCGTGTACGAGCAGTACTTC CAISTAFVYEQYF
TRBJ1-5 - TRBV10-1 15 - TGCGCCTCCTACTCCAGGTTCAAGAGCAATCAGCCCCAGCATTTT CASYSRFKSNQPQHF
TRBJ1-5 - TRBV4-1 14 TRBD1 TGCGCCAGCAGCCATACACAGGGGAATCAGCCCCAGCATTTT CASSHTQGNQPQHF
TRBJ2-2 - TRBV5-4 16 - TGTGCCAGCAGCACCGGGACTTACGCGAACACCGGGGAGCTGTTTTTT CASSTGTYANTGELFF
TRBJ1-3 - TRBV19 16 - TGTGCCAGTAGCCTCCTAACCCCCGCGTCTGGAAACACCATATATTTT CASSLLTPASGNTIYF
TRBJ1-5 once TRBV19 13 - TGTGCCAGTTCCGAGGGGGGCAATCAGCCCCAGCATTTT CASSEGGNQPQHF
TRBJ1-1 - TRBV27 14 TRBD1 TGTGCCAGCAGTTACAGGGGATTGAACACTGAAGCTTTCTTT CASSYRGLNTEAFF
TRBJ2-7 few TRBV11-2 15 TRBD2 TGTGCCAGCAGCTTAGGACTAGCGGGAATGGGAGGGCAGTACTTC CASSLGLAGMGGQYF
TRBJ2-2 - TRBV5-4 14 - TGTGCCAGCAGTTTGGGGGGAGTCACCGGGGAGCTGTTTTTT CASSLGGVTGELFF